Below are 17 T cell receptor beta chains sequenced from a single sample in a study of human T cells and chemical hapten exposure (dated by TCRdb to 2020 to 2022). The library was generated by RACE. Data came from a NextSeq 500. The public reads were quality trimmed at Q25 with fastp and then assembled into clones with MiXCR by TCRdb, keeping productive beta chains. Identical CDR3 proteins give one entry, which carries the most common genes and DNA. The sample records under 100,000 distinct CDR3 sequences, approximately 11% of which are singletons. Around 3.6% of the sample is taken by the ten largest. Explained via the paper, the time point label denotes: patch test 3, about 24 weeks after DPC sensitization. The treatment or condition tag for this specimen amounts to: therapeutic diphenylcyclopropenone sensitization with weekly scalp DPC. Material: whole blood, obtained in connection with sensitization to the hapten diphenylcyclopropenone (DPC). The source of these receptors is a woman in her fifties or sixties with alopecia areata. Some clones in this sample may be carry-over from other donors' samples.

This clonotype was observed at least ten times. V usage is TRBV18 and J usage is TRBJ2-5; D ambiguous. The germline gives CDR1 KGHSH, CDR2 LQKENI. The CDR3 runs to 13 residues. V dropped 3 bases and J dropped 7 bases, with 12 bases sitting between them. The CDR3 nucleotides are TGTGCCAGCTCACCGGGCACTGACTGGACCCAGTACTTC. The encoded protein is CASSPGTDWTQYF.

This clonotype was counted only a few times. The chain recombines TRBV30 with TRBJ1-2, with TRBD1 matching 7 bases. The CDR3 contains 13 residues. V gave up 6 bases and J gave up 1 base; unmatched junction bases: 5. Germline V gene sequence: CDR1 GTSNPN, CDR2 SVGIG (reference sequence). CDR3 sequence (DNA): TGTGCCTGTGGCCAGGGGGGTAACTATGGCTACACCTTC. It yields the protein CACGQGGNYGYTF. Full variable domain (rest looked up from reference TRBV30 and TRBJ1-2): SQTIHQWPATLVQPVGSPLSLECTVEGTSNPNLYWYRQAAGRGLQLLFYSVGIGQISSEVPQNLSASRPQDRQFILSSKKLLLSDSGFYLCACGQGGNYGYTFGSGTRLTVV.

There are a few counts of this clonotype. The chain couples TRBV6-5 to TRBJ2-7; TRBD1 is a possible D gene (5 bases). V gave up 7 bases and J gave up 7 bases, with 14 bases separating them. The germline gives CDR1 MNHEY, CDR2 SVGAGI. The CDR3 is 12 residues long. CDR3 DNA: TGTGCCAGCACCCCAGGGATTGGTGAGCAGTACTTC. Translating it yields CASTPGIGEQYF.

This clonotype came up many times. This chain links TRBV12-3 or TRBV12-4 with TRBJ2-2; D is unresolved. The V end lost 3 bases, the J end lost 0 bases, and 5 bases lay between the germline ends. This CDR3 is 14 amino acids long. The CDR3: CASSLIANTGELFF. In nucleotides, the CDR3 is TGTGCCAGCAGTTTGATCGCGAACACCGGGGAGCTGTTTTTT.

This clonotype was observed a handful of times. This chain connects TRBV6-5 to TRBJ2-7, with D possibly being TRBD2 (6 bases). V was cut by 7 bases and J by 2 bases, with 15 bases left in between. Per germline, CDR1 MNHEY and CDR2 SVGAGI. The CDR3 covers 14 residues. The CDR3 spells CASTPPGGAYEQYF. The CDR3 DNA reads TGTGCCAGCACTCCCCCTGGAGGGGCCTACGAGCAGTACTTC.

This clonotype was recorded many times. The J gene is TRBJ2-3, the V gene TRBV20-1, with 11 positions matching TRBD1. Trimming took 2 bases from V and 1 from J; bases not matched to a gene: 5. Germline V gives CDR1 DFQATT, CDR2 SNEGSKA (reference sequence). The CDR3 spans 16 residues. The CDR3 spells CSARLGQGAGTDTQYF. CDR3 nucleotides: TGCAGTGCTAGATTAGGACAGGGGGCTGGCACAGATACGCAGTATTTT.

This clonotype has a handful of counts. The gene calls are TRBV20-1 and TRBJ1-3, with a possible D match to TRBD1 (5 bases). Germline CDR1 reads DFQATT; CDR2 reads SNEGSKA (reference sequence). The CDR3 is made up of 16 amino acids. Trimming removed 3 bases from V and 0 bases from J, with 15 bases in between. The CDR3: CSASLGALHSGNTIYF. CDR3 in DNA: TGCAGTGCTAGTCTAGGGGCTCTACACTCTGGAAACACCATATATTTT.

This clonotype was found many times. J is TRBJ1-5 and V is TRBV12-3 or TRBV12-4, with TRBD1 as a possible D gene (6 bases). The length of the CDR3 is 14 residues. Deletions cut 6 bases from V and 4 bases from J, with 13 bases between. CDR3 nucleotide sequence: TGTGCCAGCAGCTCAACAGGGATGAATCAGCCCCAGCATTTT. It yields the protein CASSSTGMNQPQHF.

This clonotype was detected ten times or more. The CDR3, as DNA: TGTGCCAGCAGCGTCAACGGGGAGACCCAGTACTTC. Translating it yields CASSVNGETQYF. V is TRBV11-2 and J is TRBJ2-5; D remains ambiguous. Germline V lookup: CDR1 SGHAT, CDR2 FQNNGV. The germline V and J ends were trimmed by 5 bases and 5 bases, with 9 bases remaining between them. This CDR3 has 12 residues. The whole variable domain, filled in from reference TRBV11-2 and TRBJ2-5, reads EAGVAQSPRYKIIEKRQSVAFWCNPISGHATLYWYQQILGQGPKLLIQFQNNGVVDDSQLPKDRFSAERLKGVDSTLKIQPAKLEDSAVYLCASSVNGETQYFGPGTRLLVL.

This clonotype was observed at least ten times. This chain connects TRBV29-1 to TRBJ1-2; TRBD1 matches 7 bases. This CDR3 contains 13 residues. The V gene's germline CDR1 is SQVTM and CDR2 ANQGSEA. After removal of 6 bases from V and 3 bases from J, the junction contained 7 bases not matched to a gene. The CDR3 spells CSVATGSDYGYTF. As DNA, the CDR3 is TGCAGCGTCGCGACAGGGTCCGACTATGGCTACACCTTC.

At least ten counts were recorded for this clonotype. This chain joins TRBV4-2 and TRBJ1-1, with TRBD1 as a possible D gene (6 bases). V lost 3 bases and J 0 bases, leaving 20 bases between the germline ends. Germline V lookup: CDR1 LGHNA, CDR2 YNFKEQ. The CDR3 is 18 residues long. This CDR3 is CASSHIQGQGGMNTEAFF. CDR3 in DNA: TGTGCCAGCAGCCACATTCAGGGGCAAGGTGGGATGAACACTGAAGCTTTCTTT.

V is TRBV6-5 and J is TRBJ1-1; D is undetermined. CDR1 and CDR2 from the germline V gene are MNHEY and SVGAGI. The V and J ends lost 11 bases and 0 bases respectively, with 13 bases between them. This CDR3 region has 13 residues. DNA for the CDR3: TGTGCCGCCAAAGGAAGGATGAACACTGAAGCTTTCTTT. This sequence encodes CAAKGRMNTEAFF.

This clonotype was observed at least ten times. The V and J genes are TRBV7-2 and TRBJ2-2; 10 positions agree with TRBD2. This CDR3 has 17 residues. Germline V gives CDR1 SGHTA, CDR2 FQGNSA. Trimming at V came to 5 bases and at J to 6 bases, leaving 12 bases not matched to a gene. The CDR3 loop is CASSPRIPSGSPGELFF. CDR3 in DNA: TGTGCCAGCAGCCCCCGAATCCCTAGCGGGAGCCCCGGGGAGCTGTTTTTT.

The chain has TRBV15 and TRBJ2-3; 9 bases map to TRBD2. Germline V gene lookup returns CDR1 LNHNV and CDR2 YYDKDF (reference sequence). The CDR3 covers 17 residues. Trimming took 0 bases from V and 4 from J; bases not matched to a gene: 8. CDR3 coding DNA: TGTGCCACCAGCAGAGATCGGTGGGCTAGCGGGGCAGATACGCAGTATTTT. Protein sequence: CATSRDRWASGADTQYF.

This clonotype was detected ten times or more. This sequence joins TRBV18 and TRBJ1-1; no clear D. CDR3 length: 14 residues. The germline V gene encodes CDR1 KGHSH and CDR2 LQKENI. V dropped 3 bases and J dropped 0 bases, with 8 bases sitting between them. In nucleotides, the CDR3 is TGTGCCAGCTCACCCAACATCATGAACACTGAAGCTTTCTTT. Protein sequence: CASSPNIMNTEAFF.

The gene calls are TRBV10-3 and TRBJ2-7, with a weak D call TRBD2 (5 bases). The CDR3 loop spans 16 amino acids. V lost 4 bases to trimming and J lost 2 bases, with 18 bases between them. Germline values: CDR1 ENHRY, CDR2 SYGVKD. CDR3 loop: CAISAVLDLETYEQYF. CDR3 DNA sequence: TGTGCCATCAGTGCGGTACTAGATTTGGAAACCTACGAGCAGTACTTC.

CDR3 sequence reads: CSGRTGGGKLFF. In DNA, the CDR3 is TGCAGCGGGAGGACAGGGGGCGGAAAACTGTTTTTT. V and J are TRBV29-1 and TRBJ1-4; TRBD1 aligns across 11 bases. Germline V gene data show CDR1 as SQVTM and CDR2 as ANQGSEA. The CDR3 length is 12 residues. With V trimmed by 7 bases and J by 10 bases, 5 bases remained unmatched.